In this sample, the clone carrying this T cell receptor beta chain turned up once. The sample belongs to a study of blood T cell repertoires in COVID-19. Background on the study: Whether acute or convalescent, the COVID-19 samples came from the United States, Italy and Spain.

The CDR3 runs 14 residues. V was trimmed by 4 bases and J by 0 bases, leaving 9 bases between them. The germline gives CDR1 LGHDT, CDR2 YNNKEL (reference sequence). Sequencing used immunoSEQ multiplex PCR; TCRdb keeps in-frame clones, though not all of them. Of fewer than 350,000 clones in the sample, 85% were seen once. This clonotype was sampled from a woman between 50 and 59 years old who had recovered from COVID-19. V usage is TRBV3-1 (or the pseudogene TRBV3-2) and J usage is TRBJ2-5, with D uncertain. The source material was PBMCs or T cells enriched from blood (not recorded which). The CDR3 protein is CASSPTMNQETQYF. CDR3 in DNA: TGTGCCAGCAGCCCTACTATGAACCAAGAGACCCAGTACTTC.